Sequencing of this TCR beta chain was carried out in a study of blood T cell repertoires in COVID-19. Study-level background: Sites in the United States, Italy and Spain provided acute and convalescent COVID-19 samples.

CDR1 and CDR2 from the germline V gene are SGHDT and YYEEEE. Deletions cut 0 bases from V and 7 bases from J, with 17 bases between. The CDR3 extends over 17 amino acids. Generated by immunoSEQ multiplex PCR, the TCRdb table keeps only in-frame clones and is missing some. The table lists some 240,000 clones, around 82% of them singletons, with about 13% in the top ten. This clone was seen only once. The sequencing sample was made of peripheral blood. The chain combines TRBV5-6 with TRBJ1-6, with D perhaps matching TRBD1 (5 bases). The TCR was taken from a human donor in a cohort sampled during active COVID-19. Written as DNA, the CDR3 is TGTGCCAGCAGCTTGGTGGGGGTCGGAGGGAGGAATTCACCCCTCCACTTT. Its protein is CASSLVGVGGRNSPLHF.